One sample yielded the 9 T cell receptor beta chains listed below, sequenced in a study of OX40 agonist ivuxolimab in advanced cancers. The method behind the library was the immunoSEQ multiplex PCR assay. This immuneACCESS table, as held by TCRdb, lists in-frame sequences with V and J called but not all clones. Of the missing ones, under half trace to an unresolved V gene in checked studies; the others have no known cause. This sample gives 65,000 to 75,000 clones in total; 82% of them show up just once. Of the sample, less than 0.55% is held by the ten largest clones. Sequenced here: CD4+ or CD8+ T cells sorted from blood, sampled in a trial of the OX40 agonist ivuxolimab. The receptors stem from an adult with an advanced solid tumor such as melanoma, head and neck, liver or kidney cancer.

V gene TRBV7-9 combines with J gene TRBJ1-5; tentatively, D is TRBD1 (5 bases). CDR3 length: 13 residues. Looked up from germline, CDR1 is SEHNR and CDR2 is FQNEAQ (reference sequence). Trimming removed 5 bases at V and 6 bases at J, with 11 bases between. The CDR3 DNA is TGTGCCAGCAGCCTGGGGGGGGGTCAGCCCCAGCATTTT. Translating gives CASSLGGGQPQHF.

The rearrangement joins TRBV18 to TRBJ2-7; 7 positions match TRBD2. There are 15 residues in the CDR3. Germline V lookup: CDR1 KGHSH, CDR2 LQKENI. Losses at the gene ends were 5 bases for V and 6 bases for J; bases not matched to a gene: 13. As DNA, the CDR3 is TGTGCCAGCTCAAGCGGGACTATCAAAGTGGCCGAGCAGTACTTC. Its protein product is CASSSGTIKVAEQYF.

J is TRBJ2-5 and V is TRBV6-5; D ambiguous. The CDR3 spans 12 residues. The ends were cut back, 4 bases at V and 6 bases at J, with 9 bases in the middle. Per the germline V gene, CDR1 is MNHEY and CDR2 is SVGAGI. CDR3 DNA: TGTGCCAGCAGTTCTGAGTGGCAGACCCAGTACTTC. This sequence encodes CASSSEWQTQYF.

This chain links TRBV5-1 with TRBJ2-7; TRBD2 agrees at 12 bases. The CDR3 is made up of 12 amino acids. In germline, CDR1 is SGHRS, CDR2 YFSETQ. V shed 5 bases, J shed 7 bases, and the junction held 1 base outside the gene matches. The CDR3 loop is CASSGLAGEQYF. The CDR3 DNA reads TGCGCCAGCAGTGGACTAGCGGGAGAGCAGTACTTC.

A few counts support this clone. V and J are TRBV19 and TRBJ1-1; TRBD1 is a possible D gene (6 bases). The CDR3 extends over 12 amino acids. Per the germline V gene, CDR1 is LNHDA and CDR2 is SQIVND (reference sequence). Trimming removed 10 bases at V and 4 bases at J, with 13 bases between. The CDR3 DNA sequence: TGTGCCACCTTAAACAGGGCCACTGAAGCTTTCTTT. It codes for CATLNRATEAFF.

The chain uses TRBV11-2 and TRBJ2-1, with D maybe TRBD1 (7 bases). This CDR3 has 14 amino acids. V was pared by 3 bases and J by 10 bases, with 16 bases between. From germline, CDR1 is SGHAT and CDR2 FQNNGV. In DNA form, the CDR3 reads TGTGCCAGCAGCTTGCAGGGGGGCAAGGGCGAGCAGTTCTTC. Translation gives CASSLQGGKGEQFF.

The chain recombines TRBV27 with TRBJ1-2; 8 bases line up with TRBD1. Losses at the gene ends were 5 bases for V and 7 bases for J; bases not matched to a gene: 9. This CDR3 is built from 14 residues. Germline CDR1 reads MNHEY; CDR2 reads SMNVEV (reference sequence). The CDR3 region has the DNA TGTGCCAGCAGTCTTAGCAGGGGGCAGGGTGGCTACACCTTC. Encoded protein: CASSLSRGQGGYTF.

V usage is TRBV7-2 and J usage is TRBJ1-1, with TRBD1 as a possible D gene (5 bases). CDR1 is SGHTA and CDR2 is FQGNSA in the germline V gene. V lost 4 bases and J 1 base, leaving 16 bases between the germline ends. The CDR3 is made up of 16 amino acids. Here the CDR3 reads CASSSGGGNWNTEAFF. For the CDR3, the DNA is TGTGCCAGCAGCTCCGGGGGTGGCAATTGGAACACTGAAGCTTTCTTT.

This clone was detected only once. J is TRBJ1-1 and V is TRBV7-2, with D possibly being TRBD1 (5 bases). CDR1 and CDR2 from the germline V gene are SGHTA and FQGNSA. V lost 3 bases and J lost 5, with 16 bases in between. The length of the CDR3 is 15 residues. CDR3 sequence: CASSFDWGVTTEAFF. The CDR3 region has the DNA TGTGCCAGCAGCTTCGATTGGGGGGTGACGACTGAAGCTTTCTTT.